The 8 T cell receptor beta chains reported below all come from one sample, sequenced in a study of CD8 T cells in ankylosing spondylitis. TCRdb reprocessed the 5' RACE reads via MiXCR and lists one record per CDR3 protein. The table records 250,000 to 400,000 distinct CDR3 sequences, around a tenth of them present only once. Specimen: blood, either unsorted or a sorted T cell fraction (not recorded which). These TCRs come from a female donor with ankylosing spondylitis or in good health (not recorded which).

This clonotype was picked up many times. The J gene is TRBJ1-5, the V gene TRBV15; D unresolved. Between the trimmed V and J ends, which lost 5 bases and 3 bases, there was a span of 8 bases. Germline loops: CDR1 LNHNV, CDR2 YYDKDF (reference sequence). The CDR3 loop spans 13 amino acids. The CDR3 loop reads CATSPGVNQPQHF. CDR3 nucleotides: TGTGCCACCAGCCCGGGAGTCAATCAGCCCCAGCATTTT.

Only a few counts were recorded for this clonotype. The chain employs TRBV7-2 and TRBJ2-7; 13 positions match TRBD2. Germline V gene sequence: CDR1 SGHTA, CDR2 FQGNSA. The junction had 6 bases not matched to a gene; V was cut back by 1 base and J by 3 bases. The CDR3 sequence is 17 residues long. The CDR3 region has the DNA TGTGCCAGCAGCTTAGGGCGACTAGCGGGGGGATACTACGAGCAGTACTTC. This codes for CASSLGRLAGGYYEQYF.

This clonotype was seen ten or more times. The gene calls are TRBV10-3 and TRBJ1-5; perhaps TRBD1 as D (5 bases). This CDR3 contains 13 residues. V lost 4 bases and J 7 bases, leaving 11 bases between the germline ends. CDR1 and CDR2 from the germline V gene are ENHRY and SYGVKD. The DNA for the CDR3 is TGTGCCATCAGTGCGCAGGGAGGACAGCCCCAGCATTTT. This gives the protein CAISAQGGQPQHF.

In its sample, this clonotype was seen many times. This chain's CDR3 is CSARGRDRGGSYTF. The CDR3 coding sequence is TGCAGTGCTAGAGGCCGGGACAGGGGTGGTTCCTACACCTTC. V usage is TRBV20-1 and J usage is TRBJ1-2; TRBD1 matches 10 bases. CDR3 length equals 14 residues. In germline, CDR1 is DFQATT, CDR2 SNEGSKA (reference sequence). J was trimmed by 10 bases and V by 1 base; bases with no gene match: 9.

This clonotype was seen repeatedly, ten times or more. The V gene is TRBV4-2, the J gene TRBJ2-1; D gene uncertain. This CDR3 contains 15 residues. Germline CDR1 reads LGHNA; CDR2 reads YNFKEQ. The V end was cut by 2 bases, the J end by 6 bases, with 14 bases between. The CDR3 DNA sequence: TGTGCCAGCAGCCAACTCTCCCTGGGAACCAATGAGCAGTTCTTC. Amino acid sequence: CASSQLSLGTNEQFF.

This clonotype was counted at least ten times. V is TRBV20-1 and J is TRBJ2-7, with 11 bases aligning to TRBD1. With 5 bases clipped from V and 0 bases from J, the junction kept 3 bases outside the gene matches. Looked up from germline, CDR1 is DFQATT and CDR2 is SNEGSKA (reference sequence). The CDR3 sequence is 14 residues long. CDR3: CSAFGTGGSYEQYF. The CDR3 DNA sequence: TGCAGTGCTTTTGGGACAGGGGGCTCCTACGAGCAGTACTTC.

This clonotype has a handful of counts. The V call is TRBV5-5, the J call TRBJ1-6; 9 bases match TRBD1. This CDR3 has 15 residues. V shed 3 bases and J 6 bases; nucleotides not matched to a gene: 4. Germline values: CDR1 SGHKS, CDR2 YYEKEE (reference sequence). CDR3 region: CASSSRGQGNSPLHF. The CDR3 DNA sequence: TGTGCCAGCAGCTCCCGGGGACAGGGTAATTCACCCCTCCACTTT. The full variable domain, completed using reference TRBV5-5 and TRBJ1-6, is DAGVTQSPTHLIKTRGQQVTLRCSPISGHKSVSWYQQVLGQGPQFIFQYYEKEERGRGNFPDRFSARQFPNYSSELNVNALLLGDSALYLCASSSRGQGNSPLHFGNGTRLTVT.

The V and J genes are TRBV7-6 and TRBJ2-2; no definite D call. Germline V lookup: CDR1 SGHVS, CDR2 FNYEAQ. V dropped 2 bases and J dropped 5 bases, with 6 bases sitting between them. The CDR3 contains 13 residues. The CDR3 loop is CASSLRWTGELFF. The CDR3 nucleotides are TGTGCCAGCAGCTTAAGGTGGACCGGGGAGCTGTTTTTT.